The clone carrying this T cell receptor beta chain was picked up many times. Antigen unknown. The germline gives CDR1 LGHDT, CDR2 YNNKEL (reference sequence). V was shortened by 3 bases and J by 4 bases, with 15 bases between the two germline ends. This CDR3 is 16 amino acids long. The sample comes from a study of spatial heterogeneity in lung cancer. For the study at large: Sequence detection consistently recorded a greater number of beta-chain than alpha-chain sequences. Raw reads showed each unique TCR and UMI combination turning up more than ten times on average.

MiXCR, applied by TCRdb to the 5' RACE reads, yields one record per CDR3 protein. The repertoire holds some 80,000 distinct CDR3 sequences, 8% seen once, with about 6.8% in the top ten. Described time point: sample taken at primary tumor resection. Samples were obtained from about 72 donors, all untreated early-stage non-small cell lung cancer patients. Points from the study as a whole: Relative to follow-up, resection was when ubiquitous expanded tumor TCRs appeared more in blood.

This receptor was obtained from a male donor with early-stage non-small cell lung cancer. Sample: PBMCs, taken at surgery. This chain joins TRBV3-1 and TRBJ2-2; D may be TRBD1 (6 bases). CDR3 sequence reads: CASSHHRVGRTGELFF. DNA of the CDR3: TGTGCCAGCAGCCACCACAGGGTTGGGCGCACCGGGGAGCTGTTTTTT.